Listed below are T cell receptor beta chains from one sample, sequenced in a study of cytotoxic CD8 clonotypes in ibrutinib-treated CLL. Repertoires were generated with immunoSEQ multiplex PCR, while TCRdb's copy carries only in-frame clones and drops some. This sample has fewer than 90,000 clones, with more than 70% found just once. Sequencing was performed on PBMCs, taken before ibrutinib treatment. Source of these receptors: a human donor with chronic lymphocytic leukemia. Each CDR3 is given with its conserved first and last residue. Each record gives: J gene, V gene, clone size, D gene, CDR3 protein, CDR3 DNA. The D gene is left open where the match is weak. Clone size, where shown, is once, few, many, or a class for clones that have expanded.

>TRBJ2-5|TRBV6-1|.|.
CASSLGDAKETQYF
TGTGCCAGCAGTCTTGGGGACGCGAAAGAGACCCAGTACTTC
>TRBJ2-7|TRBV6-6|.|TRBD1
CASSRDRHEQYF
TGTGCCAGCAGCCGGGACAGGCACGAGCAGTACTTC
>TRBJ1-5|TRBV19|.|TRBD1
CASRTGHNQPQHF
TGTGCCAGCCGGACAGGGCACAATCAGCCCCAGCATTTT
>TRBJ1-2|TRBV9|.|TRBD1
CASSHGRFGQGSGYGYTF
TGTGCCAGCAGCCATGGGAGGTTTGGACAGGGGTCGGGCTATGGCTACACCTTC
>TRBJ2-7|TRBV11-2|.|.
CASSLEGFEQYF
TGTGCCAGCAGCCTTGAGGGGTTCGAGCAGTACTTC
>TRBJ2-5|TRBV5-1|once|TRBD2
CASSREGLETQYF
TGCGCCAGCAGCCGGGAGGGGCTGGAGACCCAGTACTTC
>TRBJ2-7|TRBV19|.|TRBD1
CASSLSRQGARYEQYF
TGTGCCAGTAGTCTCTCCAGACAGGGGGCGCGATACGAGCAGTACTTC
>TRBJ1-2|TRBV11-2|.|.
CASSSESYGYTF
TGTGCCAGCAGCTCCGAAAGCTATGGCTACACCTTC
>TRBJ1-2|TRBV7-9|.|TRBD1
CASSLAPGTDGYTF
TGTGCCAGCAGCTTAGCCCCGGGGACAGATGGCTACACCTTC
>TRBJ2-7|TRBV13|.|TRBD1
CASSPRPIRDRRLYEQYF
TGTGCCAGCAGCCCGCGGCCGATCCGGGACAGGCGCCTCTACGAGCAGTACTTC
>TRBJ2-5|TRBV11-2|.|TRBD1
CASSLYRGWETQYF
TGTGCCAGCAGCTTATACAGGGGTTGGGAGACCCAGTACTTC
>TRBJ2-1|TRBV11-2|.|.
CASSLEGTRNEQFF
TGTGCCAGCAGCTTAGAGGGGACACGGAATGAGCAGTTCTTC
>TRBJ2-1|TRBV6-6|few|.
CATRQHNEQFF
TGTGCCACTAGACAGCACAATGAGCAGTTCTTC
>TRBJ1-2|TRBV5-5|.|.
CASSLGPVPNYGYTF
TGTGCCAGCAGCTTGGGACCCGTTCCGAACTATGGCTACACCTTC
>TRBJ2-5|TRBV11-3|.|.
CASSPRHNGHLPETQYF
TGTGCCAGCAGCCCAAGACATAACGGACACCTCCCAGAGACCCAGTACTTC
>TRBJ1-5|TRBV19|once|TRBD1
CASSTTGGNQPQHF
TGTGCCAGTTCGACCACAGGGGGCAATCAGCCCCAGCATTTT
>TRBJ2-5|TRBV7-9|.|TRBD2
CASSLGLAGPYQETQYF
TGTGCCAGCAGCTTAGGGCTAGCGGGACCCTACCAAGAGACCCAGTACTTC
>TRBJ2-1|TRBV11-2|.|TRBD1
CASSLVFGTGMSEQFF
TGTGCCAGCAGCTTAGTATTCGGGACAGGGATGAGCGAGCAGTTCTTC
>TRBJ2-6|TRBV4-2|.|TRBD1
CASSQDSQGAIRSSGANVLTF
TGTGCCAGCAGCCAAGATTCGCAGGGGGCGATTCGCTCGTCTGGGGCCAACGTCCTGACTTTC
>TRBJ2-3|TRBV7-3|.|.
CASSLTYGRSTDTQYF
TGTGCCAGCAGCTTAACTTATGGTCGTAGCACAGATACGCAGTATTTT
>TRBJ2-1|TRBV6-4|once|TRBD2
CASSPLAGAVGEQFF
TGTGCCAGCAGCCCCCTAGCGGGAGCGGTTGGTGAGCAGTTCTTC
>TRBJ1-5|TRBV18|few|TRBD1
CASSPTGGDQPQHF
TGTGCCAGCTCCCCAACAGGGGGGGATCAGCCCCAGCATTTT
>TRBJ2-7|TRBV7-9|.|TRBD2
CASSASSTSGTYEQYF
TGTGCCAGCAGCGCTAGTTCGACTAGCGGTACCTACGAGCAGTACTTC
>TRBJ2-1|TRBV5-1|.|TRBD2
CASSQSGLAGEARDEQFF
TGCGCCAGCAGCCAGTCCGGACTAGCGGGGGAGGCGAGAGATGAGCAGTTCTTC
>TRBJ2-1|TRBV7-9|once|.
CASSPGRNEQFF
TGTGCCAGCAGCCCCGGTCGAAATGAGCAGTTCTTC
>TRBJ1-2|TRBV18|.|.
CASSPMNLMDNYGYTF
TGTGCCAGCTCACCGATGAATCTTATGGATAACTATGGCTACACCTTC
>TRBJ2-7|TRBV11-2|.|.
CATKVGAEQYF
TGTGCCACCAAGGTTGGGGCCGAGCAGTACTTC
>TRBJ1-1|TRBV7-9|.|TRBD1
CASSEKSTGGTEAFF
TGTGCCAGCAGCGAAAAATCCACAGGGGGCACTGAAGCTTTCTTT
>TRBJ2-3|TRBV9|.|TRBD2
CASSVGAGGHTDTQYF
TGTGCCAGCAGCGTGGGAGCGGGAGGGCACACAGATACGCAGTATTTT
>TRBJ1-5|TRBV9|.|.
CASSVGSEAQPQHF
TGTGCCAGCAGCGTAGGCTCAGAAGCTCAGCCCCAGCATTTT
>TRBJ1-1|TRBV11-3|.|.
CASSLGTNTEAFF
TGTGCCAGCAGCTTAGGTACGAACACTGAAGCTTTCTTT
>TRBJ2-5|TRBV2|once|.
CATSPHRETQYF
TGTGCCACCTCCCCGCACCGGGAGACCCAGTACTTC
>TRBJ2-2|TRBV9|.|.
CASGRSGDTGELFF
TGTGCCAGCGGCCGATCGGGTGACACCGGGGAGCTGTTTTTT
>TRBJ1-1|TRBV30|.|TRBD1
CAWVGDRGLNTEAFF
TGTGCCTGGGTGGGGGACAGGGGGCTGAACACTGAAGCTTTCTTT
>TRBJ2-3|TRBV30|once|.
CAWSLRADTQYF
TGTGCCTGGAGTCTCCGGGCAGATACGCAGTATTTT
>TRBJ1-4|TRBV7-9|few|TRBD1
CASSRTGTGPNEKLFF
TGTGCCAGCAGCCGAACTGGGACAGGGCCCAATGAAAAACTGTTTTTT
>TRBJ1-2|TRBV9|.|.
CASSPGSDYGYTF
TGTGCCAGCAGCCCAGGGTCTGACTATGGCTACACCTTC
>TRBJ2-7|TRBV5-4|.|.
CASSRQGQAYEQYF
TGTGCCAGCAGCCGACAAGGACAAGCCTACGAGCAGTACTTC
>TRBJ1-5|TRBV4-3|few|.
CASSQDHGQPQHF
TGCGCCAGCAGCCAAGATCATGGTCAGCCCCAGCATTTT
>TRBJ2-1|TRBV5-4|.|TRBD1
CASSLAMGQGNEQFF
TGTGCCAGCAGCTTGGCGATGGGACAGGGTAATGAGCAGTTCTTC
>TRBJ2-2|TRBV19|.|TRBD1
CASSWDRRGSTGELFF
TGTGCCAGTAGTTGGGACAGGCGGGGCTCGACCGGGGAGCTGTTTTTT
>TRBJ2-1|TRBV7-2|.|.
CASSLFSVGPPNEQFF
TGTGCCAGCAGCTTATTTTCGGTGGGACCTCCCAATGAGCAGTTCTTC
>TRBJ1-5|TRBV19|.|.
CASSIPHQVFEDQPQHF
TGTGCCAGTAGTATACCTCATCAGGTATTTGAGGATCAGCCCCAGCATTTT
>TRBJ2-2|TRBV5-4|once|.
CASSLAGVTGELFF
TGTGCCAGCAGCTTGGCCGGGGTTACCGGGGAGCTGTTTTTT
>TRBJ2-7|TRBV10-3|.|.
CAITVPGSYEQYF
TGTGCCATCACCGTCCCGGGAAGCTACGAGCAGTACTTC
>TRBJ2-7|TRBV5-1|.|TRBD1
CASSLSTGTGAYEQYF
TGCGCCAGCAGCTTGAGCACCGGGACAGGGGCCTACGAGCAGTACTTC
>TRBJ2-7|TRBV5-4|.|.
CASSKTGGVYEQYF
TGTGCCAGCAGCAAAACAGGGGGGGTCTACGAGCAGTACTTC
>TRBJ2-7|TRBV7-9|once|TRBD1
CASSSSQGQSYEQYF
TGTGCCAGCAGCTCATCCCAGGGACAGTCCTACGAGCAGTACTTC
>TRBJ2-2|TRBV6-1|.|TRBD2
CASSVAGALSTGELFF
TGTGCCAGCAGTGTAGCGGGAGCTTTATCGACCGGGGAGCTGTTTTTT
>TRBJ2-1|TRBV10-1|.|TRBD2
CASSAELAGGGYNEQFF
TGCGCCAGCAGCGCTGAGCTAGCGGGAGGGGGATACAATGAGCAGTTCTTC
>TRBJ1-1|TRBV5-1|few|.
CASSFGGRPEAFF
TGCGCCAGCAGCTTCGGAGGCAGACCTGAAGCTTTCTTT
>TRBJ2-3|TRBV6-5|once|.
CASSSVRGANTQYF
TGTGCCAGCAGCTCCGTGAGGGGCGCAAATACGCAGTATTTT
>TRBJ2-3|TRBV2|.|TRBD1
CASNNPGQGKDDTQYF
TGTGCCAGCAATAACCCGGGACAGGGGAAAGATGATACGCAGTATTTT
>TRBJ2-2|TRBV9|.|.
CASSVALGATFGELFF
TGTGCCAGCAGCGTAGCTCTAGGAGCCACCTTTGGGGAGCTGTTTTTT
>TRBJ1-2|TRBV28|.|.
CASSLFARGDGYTF
TGTGCCAGCAGTTTATTCGCCAGGGGTGATGGCTACACCTTC
>TRBJ1-2|TRBV29-1|.|.
CSVEWETGYTF
TGCAGCGTTGAATGGGAGACTGGCTACACCTTC
>TRBJ1-2|TRBV7-9|few|TRBD1
CASSPGTGSYGYTF
TGTGCCAGCAGCCCAGGGACAGGTTCCTATGGCTACACCTTC
>TRBJ2-1|TRBV7-2|.|.
CASRSPGHTYNEQFF
TGTGCCAGCAGATCTCCCGGGCACACCTACAATGAGCAGTTCTTC